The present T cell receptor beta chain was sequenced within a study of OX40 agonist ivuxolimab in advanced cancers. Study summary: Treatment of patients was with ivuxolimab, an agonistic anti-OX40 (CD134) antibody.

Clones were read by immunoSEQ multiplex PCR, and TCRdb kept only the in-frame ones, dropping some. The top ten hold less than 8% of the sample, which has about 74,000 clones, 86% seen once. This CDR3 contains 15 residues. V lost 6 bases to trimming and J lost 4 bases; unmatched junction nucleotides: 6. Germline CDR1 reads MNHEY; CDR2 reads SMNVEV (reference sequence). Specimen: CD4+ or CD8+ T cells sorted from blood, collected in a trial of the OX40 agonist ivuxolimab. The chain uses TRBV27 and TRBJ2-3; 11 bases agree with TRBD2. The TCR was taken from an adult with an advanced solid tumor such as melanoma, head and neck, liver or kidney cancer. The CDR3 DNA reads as TGTGCCAGCAGAAAACTAGCGGGGGCATCAGATACGCAGTATTTT. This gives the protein CASRKLAGASDTQYF.